Presented here are 20 T cell receptor beta chains from one specimen sequenced in a study of Tregs in tolerant kidney transplant recipients. Generated by immunoSEQ multiplex PCR, the TCRdb table keeps only in-frame clones and is missing some. The data hold about 110,000 clones, with around 90% observed a single time. Material: CD4+ T cells from blood, obtained before the transplant. These TCRs come from a human donor who received a combined kidney and bone marrow transplant.

This clone was found a few times. This is likely a read error, given that the CDR3 carries no conserved phenylalanine or tryptophan at its end. Because the CDR3's place on the DNA is in doubt, the DNA is left out and the CDR3 is given as listed by TCRdb. The rearrangement links TRBV7-6 to TRBJ1-1. The CDR3 is 10 amino acids long, termini counted. CDR1 and CDR2 (germline): SGHVS, FNYEAQ. The CDR3 sequence is CASSLATTGI.

The chain couples TRBV7-7 to TRBJ2-1, with 9 bases lining up with TRBD2. The CDR3 runs to 13 residues. After removal of 3 bases from V and 9 bases from J, the junction contained 3 bases not matched to a gene. CDR1 and CDR2 from the germline V gene are SSHAT and FNYEAQ (reference sequence). Written as DNA, the CDR3 is TGTGCCAGCAGCTTGGGGCGGGAGGGTGAGCAGTTCTTC. Protein sequence: CASSLGREGEQFF.

In its sample, this clone was seen a few times. J is TRBJ1-2 and V is TRBV7-2; no reliable D call. Per the germline V gene, CDR1 is SGHTA and CDR2 is FQGNSA. Trimming removed 3 bases from V and 8 bases from J, with 13 bases in between. This CDR3 is 13 amino acids long. The CDR3 spells CASSFRPGEGYTF. DNA of the CDR3: TGTGCCAGCAGCTTCAGACCCGGGGAGGGCTACACCTTC.

This clone was counted a single time. The chain is built from TRBV2 and TRBJ2-6, with D hard to call. V lost 7 bases to trimming and J lost 1 base, with 8 bases between them. Germline CDR1 reads SNHLY; CDR2 reads FYNNEI. The CDR3 runs 14 residues. The CDR3 here is CASKRSSGANVLTF. The CDR3 DNA is TGTGCCAGCAAGAGGAGTTCTGGGGCCAACGTCCTGACTTTC. The full variable domain, rest sourced from reference TRBV2 and TRBJ2-6, is EPEVTQTPSHQVTQMGQEVILRCVPISNHLYFYWYRQILGQKVEFLVSFYNNEISEKSEIFDDQFSVERPDGSNFTLKIRSTKLEDSAMYFCASKRSSGANVLTFGAGSRLTVL.

This clone was observed a few times. This chain uses TRBV2 with TRBJ1-6; a possible D gene is TRBD1 (6 bases). V lost 6 bases, J lost 8 bases, and 11 bases lay in between. The CDR3 contains 13 residues. Germline-derived CDR1 and CDR2 are SNHLY and FYNNEI. The CDR3 bases are TGTGCCAGCAGCCAGGGGAGGGATTCACCCCTCCACTTT. This gives the protein CASSQGRDSPLHF.

The sample holds one count of this clone. The rearrangement links TRBV5-1 to TRBJ2-3; 8 nucleotides align to TRBD1. CDR3 length equals 14 residues. V lost 5 bases, J lost 2 bases, and 4 bases stayed unmatched. CDR1 and CDR2 from the germline V gene are SGHRS and YFSETQ. The CDR3, as DNA: TGCGCCAGCAGGACAGGGGCCCCCACAGATACGCAGTATTTT. As protein: CASRTGAPTDTQYF. Supplemented by reference TRBV5-1 and TRBJ2-3, the full variable domain reads KAGVTQTPRYLIKTRGQQVTLSCSPISGHRSVSWYQQTPGQGLQFLFEYFSETQRNKGNFPGRFSGRQFSNSRSEMNVSTLELGDSALYLCASRTGAPTDTQYFGPGTRLTVL.

The chain has TRBV27 and TRBJ1-1, with TRBD1 identical over 10 bases. Per the germline V gene, CDR1 is MNHEY and CDR2 is SMNVEV (reference sequence). This CDR3 has 14 amino acids. V dropped 5 bases and J dropped 5; count of bases not matched to a gene: 5. Here the CDR3 reads CASSGTGAVTEAFF. The CDR3 DNA sequence: TGTGCCAGCAGTGGGACAGGGGCGGTTACTGAAGCTTTCTTT.

The V gene is TRBV5-1, the J gene TRBJ1-1, with TRBD1 matching 8 bases. After removal of 7 bases from V and 5 bases from J, the junction contained 7 bases not matched to a gene. The CDR3 loop spans 13 amino acids. Germline lookup yields CDR1 SGHRS and CDR2 YFSETQ. The DNA for the CDR3 is TGCGCCAGCCGAACGGACAGGGATACTGAAGCTTTCTTT. Translating it yields CASRTDRDTEAFF.

V gene TRBV28 combines with J gene TRBJ1-3; 8 nucleotides align to TRBD1. Germline V gives CDR1 MDHEN, CDR2 SYDVKM. The CDR3 contains 14 residues. Trimming cost V 6 bases and J 0 bases; bases outside gene matches: 1. DNA of the CDR3: TGTGCCAGCAGGGGGACAGGCTCTGGAAACACCATATATTTT. Amino acid sequence: CASRGTGSGNTIYF.

V usage is TRBV28 and J usage is TRBJ2-7, with a tentative D call TRBD1 (6 bases). The V gene's germline CDR1 is MDHEN and CDR2 SYDVKM. The CDR3 is 15 residues long. The V end was cut by 6 bases, the J end by 0 bases, with 15 bases between. The CDR3 reads CASSPTGSYSYEQYF. In DNA form, the CDR3 reads TGTGCCAGCAGCCCGACAGGTTCTTACTCCTACGAGCAGTACTTC. Full variable domain (missing parts from reference TRBV28 and TRBJ2-7): DVKVTQSSRYLVKRTGEKVFLECVQDMDHENMFWYRQDPGLGLRLIYFSYDVKMKEKGDIPEGYSVSREKKERFSLILESASTNQTSMYLCASSPTGSYSYEQYFGPGTRLTVT.

This clone was observed a single time. V usage is TRBV7-6 and J usage is TRBJ1-2; 9 bases are shared with TRBD1. Trimming took 1 base from V and 9 from J; bases not matched to a gene: 9. Per the germline V gene, CDR1 is SGHVS and CDR2 is FNYEAQ. This CDR3 has 15 amino acids. This CDR3 is CASSLEGQGAERYTF. The DNA of the CDR3 is TGTGCCAGCAGCTTAGAGGGACAGGGTGCAGAACGCTACACCTTC.

The rearrangement joins TRBV29-1 to TRBJ1-2; 9 bases agree with TRBD1. The CDR3 length is 12 residues. In germline, CDR1 is SQVTM, CDR2 ANQGSEA. V lost 7 bases and J lost 8; bases outside the gene matches: 8. The CDR3 protein is CSAGGQGGGYTF. The CDR3 DNA reads as TGCAGCGCAGGGGGACAGGGTGGGGGCTACACCTTC.

V usage is TRBV6-5 and J usage is TRBJ2-7; 8 bases are a match to TRBD1. V lost 4 bases, J lost 2 bases, and 10 bases stayed unmatched. Germline CDR1 is MNHEY and CDR2 is SVGAGI. CDR3 length: 16 amino acids. The CDR3 nucleotides read TGTGCCAGCAGTTCATACCACCGGACAGGGACCTACGAGCAGTACTTC. It specifies CASSSYHRTGTYEQYF.

The J gene is TRBJ2-7, the V gene TRBV11-2; 9 bases map to TRBD1. Germline lookup yields CDR1 SGHAT and CDR2 FQNNGV. This CDR3 comprises 14 residues. Unmatched junction bases numbered 3, after V lost 5 bases and J lost 1 base. The CDR3 DNA follows: TGTGCCAGCAGCCCCGACAGGGGGTCCTACGAGCAGTACTTC. It specifies CASSPDRGSYEQYF.

The gene calls are TRBV15 and TRBJ2-7, with a weak D call TRBD1 (5 bases). V lost 1 base to trimming and J lost 5 bases, with 12 bases between them. Germline CDR1 reads LNHNV; CDR2 reads YYDKDF (reference sequence). The CDR3 length is 14 residues. The CDR3 DNA reads TGTGCCACCAGCAGAGCTGGCAGGGCCCACGAGCAGTACTTC. Translated: CATSRAGRAHEQYF.

This sequence joins TRBV9 and TRBJ2-1, with 8 bases lining up with TRBD1. The trim removed 3 bases at V and 0 bases at J, leaving 2 bases unmatched. This CDR3 has 15 residues. Germline V gene sequence: CDR1 SGDLS, CDR2 YYNGEE. In DNA form, the CDR3 reads TGTGCCAGCAGCGCAGGACAGGGCTCCTACAATGAGCAGTTCTTC. Its translation is CASSAGQGSYNEQFF.

The V call is TRBV19, the J call TRBJ2-7; D gene uncertain. CDR1 is LNHDA and CDR2 is SQIVND in the germline V gene (reference sequence). The CDR3 has 14 amino acids. V lost 6 bases and J 1 base, leaving 13 bases between the germline ends. DNA for the CDR3: TGTGCCAGTAGAGACTCCGTTCGGTCCTACGAGCAGTACTTC. Protein: CASRDSVRSYEQYF.

This rearrangement joins TRBV4-2 to TRBJ2-2, with 12 bases aligning to TRBD1. This CDR3 region has 17 residues. Germline V lookup: CDR1 LGHNA, CDR2 YNFKEQ. J lost 5 bases, V lost 4 bases, and 8 bases had no gene match. The CDR3: CASSPLGTGGGTGELFF. CDR3 in DNA: TGTGCCAGCAGCCCCCTCGGGACAGGGGGCGGGACCGGGGAGCTGTTTTTT.

The CDR3 DNA is TGTGCCAGCAGTCCAGTGGACAGGGGCGTCTACGAGCAGTACTTC. Its translation is CASSPVDRGVYEQYF. The J gene is TRBJ2-7, the V gene TRBV28; 9 bases map to TRBD1. Germline V gives CDR1 MDHEN, CDR2 SYDVKM. With V trimmed by 5 bases and J by 3 bases, 8 bases remained unmatched. This CDR3 has 15 amino acids. The full variable domain, in which reference TRBV28 and TRBJ2-7 provide the parts outside the CDR3, is DVKVTQSSRYLVKRTGEKVFLECVQDMDHENMFWYRQDPGLGLRLIYFSYDVKMKEKGDIPEGYSVSREKKERFSLILESASTNQTSMYLCASSPVDRGVYEQYFGPGTRLTVT.

This sequence joins TRBV5-1 and TRBJ2-1; maybe TRBD2 (5 bases). The germline V gene has CDR1 SGHRS and CDR2 YFSETQ. The ends were cut back, 0 bases at V and 2 bases at J, with 9 bases in the middle. The CDR3 covers 15 residues. Here the CDR3 DNA reads TGCGCCAGCAGCTTGGGAGGAGCGGCCTACAATGAGCAGTTCTTC. It encodes CASSLGGAAYNEQFF.